This T cell receptor (beta chain) comes out of a study of blood T cells in healthy people across ages. This clonotype was recorded once. Each donor supplied roughly 9.1 milliliters of peripheral blood. Next came a second PCR, run for about 6 to 12 cycles, which used a sample-barcoded 5' primer along with a J-beta primer mix. MiXCR was run by TCRdb on the 5' RACE reads, yielding one entry per CDR3 protein. The sample yields 1.5 million to 2 million distinct CDR3 sequences, just under 50% seen once. The receptor comes from a woman aged 35 to 49 in good health. Sequencing used blood.

The CDR3 DNA reads TGCGCCAGCAGCCAAGAGGGGCGGGGGGGCCGCGGTGAGCAGTTCTTC. It encodes CASSQEGRGGRGEQFF. The rearrangement joins TRBV4-3 to TRBJ2-1; 9 nucleotides match TRBD2. J was trimmed by 9 bases and V by 0 bases; bases with no gene match: 9. There are 16 residues in the CDR3. The germline V gene encodes CDR1 LGHNA and CDR2 YSLEER.